Detailed here is one T cell receptor (beta chain). The naive CD8 subset, CD45RO-negative cells positively selected for CCR7, excluded terminally differentiated effector memory CD45RA+ cells. This specimen comes from a study of shared clonotypes between healthy human individuals. Germline lookup yields CDR1 SNHLY and CDR2 FYNNEI. V was pared by 3 bases and J by 3 bases, with 11 bases between. The CDR3 runs 14 residues. Measured with immunoSEQ multiplex PCR; TCRdb has only the in-frame clones, and not every one. The sample shows 1.5 million to 2.5 million clones, 85% to 95% of them seen only once. The sequence was obtained from a man between 18 and 35 years old in good health. Sequencing input: naive CD8+ T cells sorted from blood. The chain is built from TRBV2 and TRBJ2-5, with D possibly TRBD2 on 5 matching bases. The CDR3 nucleotides are TGTGCCAGCAGTGAGGTAGCGTTTGAAGAGACCCAGTACTTC. Encoded protein: CASSEVAFEETQYF.